The text below deals with one TCR beta chain. V was shortened by 2 bases and J by 1 base, with 11 bases between the two germline ends. The CDR3 is 15 residues long. The germline V gene has CDR1 MNHEY and CDR2 SMNVEV (reference sequence). Clones were sequenced by immunoSEQ multiplex PCR, and TCRdb holds only the in-frame ones, with some missing. The table shows roughly 200,000 clones, with roughly 84% occurring only once. This record comes from a study of blood T cell repertoires in COVID-19. Study-wide context: The United States, Italy and Spain provided the acute and convalescent COVID-19 samples.

The sequencing sample was made of peripheral blood. The receptor's source is a woman aged 80 or older with acute or convalescent COVID-19. The chain uses TRBV27 and TRBJ2-5; D is possibly TRBD2 (5 bases). In DNA, the CDR3 is TGTGCCAGCAGTTTAGCGGGCGGGCCCCAAGAGACCCAGTACTTC. As protein: CASSLAGGPQETQYF.